Each of the 28 T cell receptor beta chains below was sequenced from the same sample in a study of tumor and adjacent non-tumor tissue in lung cancer. TCRbeta libraries were built with three rounds of nested PCR, modified from ARM-PCR. MiXCR was run by TCRdb on the multiplex PCR reads, yielding one entry per CDR3 protein. Of 60,000 to 85,000 distinct CDR3 sequences in the sample, around 80% are singletons; the top ten hold around two fifths. RNA was extracted from bulk tissue without any cell sorting. Distant lung tissue was collected more than 3 cm away from the tumor edge. Material for sequencing was distant non-tumor lung tissue. Receptors were obtained from a man aged 65 to 85 with non-small cell lung cancer.

This clonotype was seen many times. The chain recombines TRBV28 with TRBJ2-5; 14 bases align to TRBD2. V shed 6 bases, J shed 10 bases, and the junction held 10 bases outside the gene matches. This CDR3 is 15 amino acids long. The germline V gene has CDR1 MDHEN and CDR2 SYDVKM. CDR3 loop: CASRIPGTSGSVQYF. The CDR3 DNA sequence: TGTGCCAGCAGAATCCCCGGGACTAGCGGGAGTGTCCAGTACTTC.

This rearrangement joins TRBV12-3 or TRBV12-4 to TRBJ2-5, with 10 bases aligning to TRBD2. CDR3 length equals 20 residues. V shed 10 bases and J 5 bases; nucleotides not matched to a gene: 28. The CDR3 sequence: CANRKSDHQTSGFPQETQYF. In DNA form, the CDR3 reads TGTGCCAACAGAAAAAGCGACCACCAGACTAGCGGGTTTCCCCAGGAGACCCAGTACTTC.

Details on this clonotype: Sequence at one end of the junction differs from germline and may be a read error. The chain uses TRBV18 and TRBJ2-7, with TRBD2 as a possible D gene (6 bases). Germline V gene sequence: CDR1 KGHSH, CDR2 LQKENI. CDR3 length: 15 amino acids. CDR3 nucleotides: TGTGCCAACTCACCATTAGCAGGCGGCGCGGGGGAGCAGTACTTC. Its protein product is CANSPLAGGAGEQYF.

The chain joins TRBV29-1 to TRBJ2-2; possibly TRBD1 or TRBD2 for D (5 bases each). V was cut by 8 bases and J by 3 bases, with 16 bases left in between. CDR1 and CDR2 (germline): SQVTM, ANQGSEA. The CDR3 runs 14 residues. Here the CDR3 DNA reads TGCAGCTTGGGGGATAGGGGATACACCGGGGAGCTGTTTTTT. Amino acid sequence: CSLGDRGYTGELFF.

Notes on this clonotype: Relative to the germline gene, one junction end is altered; a read error may explain this. CDR3 residues: CACSLDQGDRYEHYF. The CDR3 nucleotides read TGTGCCTGCAGCTTAGACCAGGGGGACAGGTACGAGCACTACTTC. This chain connects TRBV11-2 to TRBJ2-7, with 8 positions matching TRBD1. This CDR3 has 15 residues. CDR1 SGHAT and CDR2 FQNNGV come from the germline V gene.

About this clonotype: The conserved phenylalanine or tryptophan normally closing the CDR3 is absent here, so this likely arose from a read error. This chain joins TRBV11-2 and TRBJ2-2; weak D call: TRBD2 (5 bases). Germline loops: CDR1 SGHAT, CDR2 FQNNGV. CDR3 length: 16 residues. CDR3 in DNA: TGTGCCGGCAGCTTAGTGGGCACAAGGGTTGCCGGGAAGCTGTTTCTT. Its translation is CAGSLVGTRVAGKLFL.

Of note for this clonotype: Its ends do not fully match the called genes, so a read error is possible. The CDR3 DNA follows: TGTGTCAACAGTGAATCCAGTTTTACGCACTATTTT. It codes for CVNSESSFTHYF. The gene calls are TRBV6-1 and TRBJ2-3; D is unclear. This CDR3 spans 12 amino acids. Per germline, CDR1 MNHNS and CDR2 SASEGT.

Of note for this clonotype: This may be a read error, as it is one base from a much larger clone. V usage is TRBV4-1 and J usage is TRBJ1-2; tentative D call: TRBD1 (6 bases). The CDR3 sequence is 16 residues long. Trimming cost V 0 bases and J 2 bases, with 13 bases left between them. Germline lookup yields CDR1 MGHRA and CDR2 YSYEKL. As DNA, the CDR3 is TGCGCCAGCAGCCAAGAAAACGGGGGGCGCAACTATGGCTACACCTTC. Its protein product is CASSQENGGRNYGYTF.

The sample holds a few counts of this clonotype. This chain connects TRBV7-9 to TRBJ2-5; D tentatively fits TRBD1 or TRBD2 (5 bases each). Germline V CDR1 and CDR2: SEHNR, FQNEAQ (reference sequence). V was pared by 1 base and J by 2 bases, with 11 bases between. CDR3 length: 15 amino acids. The CDR3 here is CASSLGDREQETQYF. The CDR3 bases are TGTGCCAGCAGCTTAGGGGACCGGGAACAAGAGACCCAGTACTTC.

The J gene is TRBJ1-5, the V gene TRBV5-8, with D unclear. V lost 5 bases, J lost 16 bases, and 28 bases lay in between. This CDR3 spans 15 amino acids. Germline lookup yields CDR1 SGHTS and CDR2 YDEGEE. CDR3 protein: CASRKMGNSNQPQHF. DNA of the CDR3: TGTGCCAGCAGAAAGATGGGTAATAGCAATCAGCCTCAACATTTT.

This clonotype was recorded at least ten times. The chain couples TRBV12-3 or TRBV12-4 to TRBJ1-6, with D perhaps matching TRBD1 (6 bases). V lost 5 bases and J 5 bases, leaving 13 bases between the germline ends. The CDR3 extends over 15 amino acids. CDR3 in DNA: TGTGCCAGCAGTCCTAGGGGGGCGAATAATTCACCCCTCCACTTT. Translated, it gives CASSPRGANNSPLHF.

As to this clonotype: A read error may account for a junction end that differs from germline. V is TRBV12-3 or TRBV12-4 and J is TRBJ1-3; 8 positions agree with TRBD1. The CDR3 contains 18 residues. CDR3 in DNA: TGTGCCAGCAGTAGTCCCTGGACAGGGATCGGCTCTGGAAATACCATATATTTT. It translates to CASSSPWTGIGSGNTIYF.

This clonotype showed up just a few times. This may come from a read error, since a much larger clone is one base off. This sequence joins TRBV25-1 and TRBJ2-5, with D unclear. Germline V gene data show CDR1 as MGHDK and CDR2 as SYGVNS. This CDR3 has 15 amino acids. The CDR3 nucleotides read TGTGCCAGCAGTGAACCAAGGCAGCCTCAAGAGACCCACTACTTC. Its translation: CASSEPRQPQETHYF.

This rearrangement joins TRBV6-5 to TRBJ1-1; D ambiguous. The CDR3 runs to 16 residues. Germline values: CDR1 MNHEY, CDR2 SVGAGI. Trimming took off 0 bases at V and 4 bases at J, with 15 bases between the two ends. The CDR3 nucleotides read TGTGCCAGCAGTTACTCCCCATGGACGGGGAGCACTGAAGCTTTCTTT. Translating gives CASSYSPWTGSTEAFF.

The rearrangement links TRBV4-3 to TRBJ2-1; 8 bases are a match to TRBD2. This CDR3 spans 15 amino acids. Trimming at V came to 3 bases and at J to 8 bases, leaving 9 bases not matched to a gene. Germline V lookup: CDR1 LGHNA, CDR2 YSLEER. In DNA form, the CDR3 reads TGCGCCAGCAGCCACCTTCAGGGACTAGACCATGAGCAGTTCTTC. Translating gives CASSHLQGLDHEQFF.

Concerning this clonotype: Given the absence of the conserved phenylalanine or tryptophan at the CDR3 end, a read error is likely. The chain joins TRBV28 to TRBJ2-5, with a possible D match to TRBD2 (5 bases). CDR3 size: 16 residues. CDR1 and CDR2 (germline): MDHEN, SYDVKM. V shed 5 bases and J shed 5 bases, with 21 bases lying between them. CDR3 loop: CASSTRALPPHETQYL. The CDR3 DNA reads TGTGCCAGCAGTACGAGGGCGCTTCCACCCCATGAGACCCAGTACTTG.

To note about this clonotype: Being one base from a much bigger clone, this may be a read error. V is TRBV4-2 and J is TRBJ2-2, with D tentatively TRBD1 or TRBD2 (7 bases each). Germline lookup yields CDR1 LGHNA and CDR2 YNFKEQ. This CDR3 contains 14 residues. CDR3 coding DNA: TGTGTCAGTCTTCAGGGGGGGCCCACCGGGGAGCTGTTTTTT. It translates to CVSLQGGPTGELFF.

Regarding this clonotype: At one end, the junction sequence differs from germline, possibly due to a read error. The V and J genes are TRBV7-9 and TRBJ1-5, with D tentatively TRBD1 (6 bases). This CDR3 comprises 12 residues. Germline V gives CDR1 SEHNR, CDR2 FQNEAQ (reference sequence). The CDR3, as DNA: TGTGCCAGCAACAGGGACAATCAGCGCCAGCATTTT. Amino acids: CASNRDNQRQHF.

Details on this clonotype: The junction differs from germline at one of its ends, possibly a read error. The rearrangement links TRBV5-4 to TRBJ2-7, with 7 bases fitting TRBD2. The CDR3 runs 15 residues. Germline-derived CDR1 and CDR2 are SGHNT and YYREEE (reference sequence). The CDR3 is CAGTAYGTITYEQYF. The CDR3 coding sequence is TGTGCCGGAACGGCATACGGGACTATAACCTACGAGCAGTATTTC.

Comment on this clonotype: Mismatch with germline at one junction end may stem from a read error. The rearrangement uses TRBV5-4 and TRBJ2-7; the D gene is possibly TRBD1 (5 bases). The CDR3 has 14 residues. Germline V CDR1 and CDR2: SGHNT, YYREEE (reference sequence). The CDR3 spells CASGSNRNSYERYF. The CDR3 bases are TGTGCCAGCGGCTCAAACAGGAACTCCTACGAGCGGTACTTC.

In the case of this clonotype: Mismatch with germline at one junction end may stem from a read error. V and J are TRBV4-2 and TRBJ2-5; D perhaps matches TRBD2 (6 bases). The CDR3 consists of 16 residues. The germline CDR1 and CDR2 sequences are LGHNA and YNFKEQ. CDR3 nucleotides: TGTGCCAGCAGCCAGGTGCAACGGGACTCCCATGAGATCCAGTACTTC. Translation: CASSQVQRDSHEIQYF.

Points on this clonotype: A much larger clone differs from this one at a single base, so this may be a read error. The rearrangement links TRBV7-8 to TRBJ2-1; D is possibly TRBD2 (5 bases). Trimming left V 3 bases short and J 7 bases short, with 16 bases between. Per germline, CDR1 SGHVS and CDR2 FQNEAQ. This CDR3 spans 15 amino acids. DNA for the CDR3: TGTGCCAGCAGCTTCCTAGAGGGAGAGTGGAATGAGCAGTTCTTC. Its translation: CASSFLEGEWNEQFF.

A note on this clonotype: In this CDR3 the conserved last residue, phenylalanine or tryptophan, is missing, so a read error is likely. The J gene is TRBJ1-5, the V gene TRBV20-1; possible D gene TRBD1, 5 bases. CDR3 length equals 15 residues. Looked up from germline, CDR1 is DFQATT and CDR2 is SNEGSKA (reference sequence). The CDR3 bases are TGCAGAGCCACGACTATTGGTGGGGGGGGTCAGCCCCAGCATTCT. It codes for CRATTIGGGGQPQHS.

There are a few counts of this clonotype. This may be a read error: a much more frequent sequence differs by one nucleotide. J is TRBJ2-2 and V is TRBV4-2, with 8 bases fitting TRBD2. Trimming took 1 base from V and 7 from J; bases not matched to a gene: 11. Germline V gene sequence: CDR1 LGHNA, CDR2 YNFKEQ. There are 17 residues in the CDR3. The DNA of the CDR3 is TGTGCCAGCAGCCAAGTTAAGATTAGCGGGGTTTTCGGGGAGCTGTTTTTT. Its translation: CASSQVKISGVFGELFF.

In this sample, this clonotype turned up many times. The rearrangement joins TRBV7-8 to TRBJ1-6; TRBD1 matches 11 bases. V shed 5 bases and J 8 bases; nucleotides not matched to a gene: 2. CDR1 SGHVS and CDR2 FQNEAQ come from the germline V gene. The CDR3 has 14 residues. DNA of the CDR3: TGTGCCAGCAGCCCGGACAGGGGGCATTCACCCCTCCACTTT. Amino acid sequence: CASSPDRGHSPLHF.

As regards this clonotype: Relative to the germline gene, one junction end is altered; a read error may explain this. The DNA of the CDR3 is TGTGCCAGCCAAAGCGCGGGGAGGAACGATCAGTACTTC. This gives the protein CASQSAGRNDQYF. This chain uses TRBV5-5 with TRBJ2-7, with D possibly matching TRBD2 (6 bases). Germline V gene lookup returns CDR1 SGHKS and CDR2 YYEKEE (reference sequence). The length of the CDR3 is 13 residues.

V gene TRBV6-6 combines with J gene TRBJ2-7, with 7 bases that match TRBD1. CDR1 is MNHNY, CDR2 SVGAGI, per germline (reference sequence). This CDR3 has 13 amino acids. Trimming cost V 9 bases and J 5 bases; bases outside gene matches: 10. The CDR3 region has the DNA TGTGCCAGTTGTGCACAGGGGCTCCACGAGCAGTACTTC. Residues: CASCAQGLHEQYF.

In regard to this clonotype: A read error may account for a junction end that differs from germline. The chain combines TRBV12-3 or TRBV12-4 with TRBJ1-5, with a weak D call TRBD1 (5 bases). There are 15 residues in the CDR3. CDR3 sequence (DNA): TGTGCTAGCAGTTTAGGGCCAGGGAGCAATCAGCCCCAGCATTTT. Protein product: CASSLGPGSNQPQHF.